Below, 9 T cell receptor beta chains from the same sample are listed, as sequenced in a study of blood T cell repertoires in COVID-19. Produced via immunoSEQ multiplex PCR; TCRdb's table is partial and in-frame only. Of 210,000 or so clones listed, 89% are singletons. Sequenced material: peripheral blood. These receptors all come from a middle-aged man with acute or convalescent COVID-19.

This chain uses TRBV5-1 with TRBJ1-2, with TRBD1 matching 8 bases. This CDR3 spans 14 amino acids. Unmatched junction bases numbered 3, after V lost 3 bases and J lost 2 bases. Per the germline V gene, CDR1 is SGHRS and CDR2 is YFSETQ. This CDR3 is CASSSRTGNYGYTF. In nucleotides, the CDR3 is TGCGCCAGCAGCTCCCGGACAGGGAACTATGGCTACACCTTC.

V and J are TRBV28 and TRBJ1-6, with a tentative D call TRBD1 (5 bases). The V and J ends lost 3 bases and 10 bases respectively, with 13 bases between them. Germline CDR1 is MDHEN and CDR2 is SYDVKM. The CDR3 runs to 14 residues. CDR3 sequence: CASSFFRGGSPLHF. The CDR3 nucleotides are TGTGCCAGCAGTTTCTTTAGGGGTGGGTCACCCCTCCACTTT.

This clone occurred once. The chain links TRBV5-1 to TRBJ1-1; 8 bases map to TRBD1. From germline, CDR1 is SGHRS and CDR2 YFSETQ. CDR3 length equals 15 residues. Losses at the gene ends were 3 bases for V and 0 bases for J; bases not matched to a gene: 4. CDR3 residues: CASSSQGGMNTEAFF. The CDR3 region has the DNA TGCGCCAGCAGCTCACAGGGGGGGATGAACACTGAAGCTTTCTTT.

This clone came up a few times. The chain links TRBV3-1 (or the pseudogene TRBV3-2) to TRBJ2-2; TRBD2 is a possible D gene (6 bases). The V and J ends lost 2 bases and 7 bases respectively, with 8 bases between them. This CDR3 is 13 amino acids long. Germline-derived CDR1 and CDR2 are LGHDT and YNNKEL (reference sequence). CDR3 sequence: CASSQLAFGELFF. CDR3 coding DNA: TGTGCCAGCAGCCAACTAGCGTTCGGGGAGCTGTTTTTT.

V and J are TRBV7-6 and TRBJ2-2; maybe TRBD2 (6 bases). The CDR3 runs to 14 residues. Germline-derived CDR1 and CDR2 are SGHVS and FNYEAQ. The V and J ends lost 3 bases and 4 bases respectively, with 9 bases between them. CDR3 sequence reads: CASSLPGGTGELFF. In nucleotides, the CDR3 is TGTGCCAGCAGCTTGCCCGGGGGCACCGGGGAGCTGTTTTTT. The variable domain in full, completed from reference TRBV7-6 and TRBJ2-2, reads GAGVSQSPRYKVTKRGQDVALRCDPISGHVSLYWYRQALGQGPEFLTYFNYEAQQDKSGLPNDRFSAERPEGSISTLTIQRTEQRDSAMYRCASSLPGGTGELFFGEGSRLTVL.

V is TRBV10-1 and J is TRBJ2-7, with 13 bases aligning to TRBD2. This CDR3 has 15 amino acids. Per germline, CDR1 WNHNN and CDR2 SYGVQD (reference sequence). The V and J ends lost 3 bases and 6 bases, in that order; junction bases with no gene match: 5. CDR3 region: CASSEPGTSGTEQYF. CDR3 sequence (DNA): TGCGCCAGCAGTGAACCCGGGACTAGCGGGACCGAGCAGTACTTC.

This clone has only one observation. This chain joins TRBV12-3 or TRBV12-4 and TRBJ2-7, with 7 positions matching TRBD2. V trimming: 5 bases; J trimming: 2 bases; junction bases outside the gene matches: 3. The CDR3 extends over 13 amino acids. The DNA of the CDR3 is TGTGCCAGCAGTCCCGGACTAGCCTACGAGCAGTACTTC. It codes for CASSPGLAYEQYF.

The genes are TRBV6-5 and TRBJ1-6; 8 bases map to TRBD1. This CDR3 has 15 amino acids. J was trimmed by 7 bases and V by 0 bases; bases with no gene match: 2. CDR1 is MNHEY, CDR2 SVGAGI, per germline. CDR3 nucleotides: TGTGCCAGCAGTTACTCAGGACAGGGAAATTCACCCCTCCACTTT. Its translation is CASSYSGQGNSPLHF.

The genes are TRBV29-1 and TRBJ2-1; TRBD2 might be the D (6 bases). Trimming took off 7 bases at V and 4 bases at J, with 23 bases between the two ends. Per the germline V gene, CDR1 is SQVTM and CDR2 is ANQGSEA. This CDR3 is 16 amino acids long. DNA of the CDR3: TGCAGCGCCCCAACAGGAGGGGCCCTGGGGTACAATGAGCAGTTCTTC. It yields the protein CSAPTGGALGYNEQFF.